This TCR beta chain was recovered during a study of T cells expressing NK-cell markers. CDR3 length equals 15 residues. Germline-derived CDR1 and CDR2 are DFQATT and SNEGSKA (reference sequence). TCRdb reprocessed the 5' RACE reads and keeps a single row for each CDR3 protein, giving no DNA. This repertoire includes about 410,000 distinct CDR3 sequences. Sequencing was carried out using blood T cells: a sorted CD56 or NKG2C T cell subset, CD4+ or CD8+ T cells, or bulk PBMC T cells (not recorded which). The TCR comes from a woman aged 50 to 60 in good health. The gene calls are TRBV20-1 and TRBJ2-1; TCRdb calls TRBD1, which cannot be checked without DNA. This chain's CDR3 is CSARGEGTGYNEQFF.